This entry lists 29 T cell receptor beta chains sequenced from one sample in a study of beta chain features in type 1 diabetes (dated 2018 in TCRdb). The method behind the library was the immunoSEQ multiplex PCR assay. The High Capacity cDNA Reverse Transcription Kit was used to reverse transcribe all of the isolated RNA, meaning that expressed TCRB transcripts were what got sequenced. TCRdb stores this immuneACCESS table with in-frame sequences only. Part of the clones is absent; in the studies checked, under half of the shortfall reflects unresolved V genes, and no reason is known for the rest. The sample table holds 90,000 to 110,000 clones, of which under 40% were seen once. The ten most abundant clones make up roughly 0.059% of the sample. Input material: stem cell memory CD4+ T cells from blood. The cell subset or site label, read with the paper, signifies: stem cell-like memory CD4+ T cells. These receptors came from a woman aged 18-30 years in good health.

The chain is built from TRBV6-6 and TRBJ2-5; D not certain. This CDR3 has 15 residues. Trimming removed 6 bases at V and 6 bases at J, with 20 bases between. CDR1 and CDR2 (germline): MNHNY, SVGAGI (reference sequence). The CDR3 protein is CASRPPEARLQTQYF. The CDR3 bases are TGTGCCAGCAGGCCGCCCGAGGCCCGCCTGCAGACCCAGTACTTC.

The V call is TRBV10-2, the J call TRBJ2-1, with D perhaps TRBD2 (8 bases). CDR3 size: 16 residues. V dropped 7 bases and J dropped 6 bases, with 22 bases sitting between them. Germline V gene data show CDR1 as WSHSY and CDR2 as SAAADI. Written as DNA, the CDR3 is TGCGCCAGCAATAGCGGGACAGCCGTTACCCCCAATGAGCAGTTCTTC. Its protein product is CASNSGTAVTPNEQFF.

The CDR3 reads CASSVVAGGFRGDTQYF. In nucleotides, the CDR3 is TGTGCCAGCAGCGTAGTCGCAGGCGGATTTAGGGGGGATACGCAGTATTTT. V is TRBV9 and J is TRBJ2-3; D is perhaps TRBD1 (6 bases). V was clipped by 0 bases and J by 6 bases, with 20 bases between them. Germline values: CDR1 SGDLS, CDR2 YYNGEE. The CDR3 totals 17 residues.

The chain joins TRBV2 to TRBJ1-1; maybe TRBD1 (5 bases). Germline CDR1 SNHLY, CDR2 FYNNEI. The V gene lost 4 bases and the J gene lost 0 bases, with 6 bases spanning the gap. The CDR3 totals 13 residues. CDR3 DNA: TGTGCCAGCAGTGGACAGCTGAACACTGAAGCTTTCTTT. Protein product: CASSGQLNTEAFF.

As concerns this clone: This sample includes further DNA sequences coding for the same CDR3. The chain combines TRBV7-9 with TRBJ2-7; perhaps TRBD2 as D (5 bases). This CDR3 is built from 12 residues. With 2 bases removed from V and 3 bases from J, the gap between germline ends came to 5 bases. Germline V gives CDR1 SEHNR, CDR2 FQNEAQ (reference sequence). Written as DNA, the CDR3 is TGTGCCAGCAGCTTAAGCGGCTACGAGCAGTACTTC. It translates to CASSLSGYEQYF.

The chain carries TRBV13 and TRBJ1-5, with 7 positions matching TRBD1. CDR1 and CDR2 from the germline V gene are PRHDT and FYEKMQ (reference sequence). Trimming cost V 3 bases and J 2 bases; bases outside gene matches: 1. The CDR3 has 14 amino acids. The CDR3 DNA reads TGTGCCAGCAGCTTTGGGACAGGCAATCAGCCCCAGCATTTT. Amino acids: CASSFGTGNQPQHF. Combining the CDR3 with reference TRBV13 and TRBJ1-5 gives the whole variable domain AAGVIQSPRHLIKEKRETATLKCYPIPRHDTVYWYQQGPGQDPQFLISFYEKMQSDKGSIPDRFSAQQFSDYHSELNMSSLELGDSALYFCASSFGTGNQPQHFGDGTRLSIL.

This rearrangement joins TRBV7-3 to TRBJ1-3; no clear D gene. From germline, CDR1 is SGHTA and CDR2 FQGTGA. Trimming shortened V by 3 bases and J by 8 bases, and 17 bases separated the two germline ends. CDR3 length: 15 amino acids. This CDR3 is CASSFSGSIWDTIYF. DNA for the CDR3: TGTGCCAGCAGCTTCTCGGGTAGTATCTGGGACACCATATATTTT.

The V and J genes are TRBV11-2 and TRBJ2-6; no clear D. CDR3 length equals 16 residues. The germline V gene has CDR1 SGHAT and CDR2 FQNNGV. V lost 3 bases, J lost 0 bases, and 9 bases lay in between. CDR3 bases: TGTGCCAGCAGCTTCGCAGTGATCTCTGGGGCCAACGTCCTGACTTTC. Protein sequence: CASSFAVISGANVLTF.

This clone was seen a few times. The chain links TRBV7-9 to TRBJ2-1; maybe TRBD2 (6 bases). Trimming shortened V by 2 bases and J by 7 bases, and 12 bases separated the two germline ends. The length of the CDR3 is 14 residues. Germline CDR1 and CDR2: SEHNR and FQNEAQ (reference sequence). The CDR3 DNA reads TGTGCCAGCAGCTTAAGGCAGGCGGGAAATGAGCAGTTCTTC. Translation: CASSLRQAGNEQFF.

The chain recombines TRBV28 with TRBJ1-5, with a possible D match to TRBD1 (6 bases). Germline values: CDR1 MDHEN, CDR2 SYDVKM. The CDR3 is 13 residues long. V was cut by 7 bases and J by 1 base, with 8 bases left in between. In DNA form, the CDR3 reads TGTGCCAGCATAAGGGGGAGCAATCAGCCCCAGCATTTT. Its translation is CASIRGSNQPQHF.

The chain employs TRBV4-1 and TRBJ1-5; 7 bases agree with TRBD1. CDR1 MGHRA and CDR2 YSYEKL come from the germline V gene. This CDR3 has 15 amino acids. V trimming: 2 bases; J trimming: 5 bases; junction bases outside the gene matches: 6. The CDR3 DNA sequence: TGCGCCAGCAGCCAACCGGGACAGATTTATCAGCCCCAGCATTTT. This translates into CASSQPGQIYQPQHF.

The rearrangement joins TRBV27 to TRBJ2-7; tentative D call: TRBD2 (6 bases). Trimming cost V 3 bases and J 2 bases, with 11 bases left between them. The CDR3 covers 14 residues. Germline V lookup: CDR1 MNHEY, CDR2 SMNVEV (reference sequence). This CDR3 reads CASSLRDMAYEQYF. CDR3 DNA sequence: TGTGCCAGCAGTTTGCGGGATATGGCCTACGAGCAGTACTTC.

This clone came up once. This chain links TRBV18 with TRBJ2-1, with 7 bases matching TRBD2. Trimming took 4 bases from V and 4 from J; bases not matched to a gene: 7. The CDR3 length is 15 residues. Germline assignment: CDR1 KGHSH and CDR2 LQKENI. The CDR3 sequence is CASSHTSVAYNEQFF. CDR3 nucleotide sequence: TGTGCCAGCTCACATACTAGCGTTGCGTACAATGAGCAGTTCTTC.

This clone occurred a few times. The chain links TRBV7-2 to TRBJ2-5; 9 nucleotides agree with TRBD2. Germline V gene lookup returns CDR1 SGHTA and CDR2 FQGNSA. The CDR3 totals 17 residues. V was clipped by 1 base and J by 4 bases; unmatched bases: 10. CDR3 DNA: TGTGCCAGCAGCTTAGACAAGTTAGCGGGAGCGACAGAGACCCAGTACTTC. This translates into CASSLDKLAGATETQYF.

This clone turned up a few times. The rearrangement links TRBV28 to TRBJ1-2; D not resolved. CDR1 and CDR2 (germline): MDHEN, SYDVKM. Trimming removed 6 bases at V and 3 bases at J, with 14 bases between. The CDR3 is 14 residues long. CDR3 in amino acids: CASRPPPGYYGYTF. The CDR3, as DNA: TGTGCCAGCAGACCTCCACCGGGTTACTATGGCTACACCTTC.

The V call is TRBV27, the J call TRBJ2-1; D gene ambiguous. Germline CDR1 is MNHEY and CDR2 is SMNVEV (reference sequence). Trimming pared 7 bases from V and 4 bases from J, leaving 17 bases between. This CDR3 spans 15 amino acids. This CDR3 is CASKKSRRDYNEQFF. The DNA of the CDR3 is TGTGCCAGCAAGAAGAGCCGGAGAGATTACAATGAGCAGTTCTTC.

The genes are TRBV2 and TRBJ2-1, with 8 nucleotides matching TRBD2. The length of the CDR3 is 13 residues. J was trimmed by 8 bases and V by 6 bases; bases with no gene match: 6. Germline lookup yields CDR1 SNHLY and CDR2 FYNNEI. CDR3: CASRERERDEQFF. CDR3 sequence (DNA): TGTGCCAGCAGGGAGCGGGAGAGGGATGAGCAGTTCTTC. Variable domain in full (rest from reference TRBV2 and TRBJ2-1): EPEVTQTPSHQVTQMGQEVILRCVPISNHLYFYWYRQILGQKVEFLVSFYNNEISEKSEIFDDQFSVERPDGSNFTLKIRSTKLEDSAMYFCASRERERDEQFFGPGTRLTVL.

CDR3 residues: CASSRGLSLGTDTQYF. CDR3 coding DNA: TGTGCCAGCAGCCGAGGGCTCTCTTTAGGGACAGATACGCAGTATTTT. V is TRBV5-4 and J is TRBJ2-3, with a possible D match to TRBD2 (5 bases). This CDR3 has 16 residues. The V and J ends lost 4 bases and 3 bases respectively, with 18 bases between them. Germline CDR1 reads SGHNT; CDR2 reads YYREEE (reference sequence).

In this sample, this clone turned up a few times. This chain links TRBV14 with TRBJ2-7, with TRBD2 matching 9 bases. The ends lost 2 bases at V and 6 bases at J; junction bases unmatched: 11. From germline, CDR1 is SGHDN and CDR2 FVKESK. The CDR3 extends over 16 amino acids. The CDR3 DNA follows: TGTGCCAGCAGCCAAATCGGATCCATAGCGGGAGCCGAGCAGTACTTC. It is translated as CASSQIGSIAGAEQYF.

The rearrangement links TRBV6-6 to TRBJ1-1, with 7 bases aligning to TRBD1. This CDR3 is built from 14 residues. V lost 2 bases and J lost 0; bases outside the gene matches: 0. Germline V gene data show CDR1 as MNHNY and CDR2 as SVGAGI (reference sequence). The CDR3 is CASSYGTVNTEAFF. The CDR3 DNA follows: TGTGCCAGCAGTTACGGGACAGTGAACACTGAAGCTTTCTTT.

Only a few counts were recorded for this clone. V usage is TRBV5-1 and J usage is TRBJ1-2; 11 nucleotides align to TRBD1. Looked up from germline, CDR1 is SGHRS and CDR2 is YFSETQ. V lost 4 bases to trimming and J lost 4 bases; unmatched junction nucleotides: 9. CDR3 size: 16 residues. CDR3 residues: CASSVYGQGALYGYTF. The CDR3 coding sequence is TGCGCCAGCAGCGTGTATGGACAGGGGGCCCTCTATGGCTACACCTTC.

The rearrangement uses TRBV7-3 and TRBJ1-1; D perhaps matches TRBD1 (5 bases). CDR3 length equals 15 residues. CDR1 SGHTA and CDR2 FQGTGA come from the germline V gene. V shed 0 bases and J shed 8 bases, with 16 bases lying between them. The CDR3 here is CASSLTALQGEEAFF. The CDR3 nucleotides read TGTGCCAGCAGCTTAACGGCGTTGCAGGGCGAAGAAGCTTTCTTT.

The chain carries TRBV10-3 and TRBJ2-3; 9 bases fit TRBD2. The length of the CDR3 is 14 residues. Looked up from germline, CDR1 is ENHRY and CDR2 is SYGVKD. V was clipped by 9 bases and J by 3 bases; unmatched bases: 7. The CDR3 protein is CAMRPSGETDTQYF. CDR3 coding DNA: TGTGCCATGCGGCCTAGCGGGGAAACAGATACGCAGTATTTT.

The genes are TRBV30 and TRBJ2-1, with 10 bases aligning to TRBD2. Germline trimming cut 4 bases from V and 4 bases from J; bases unmatched to any gene: 7. Germline V gene sequence: CDR1 GTSNPN, CDR2 SVGIG (reference sequence). The CDR3 is 15 residues long. DNA of the CDR3: TGTGCCTGGAACAAACTAGCGGGACCATACAATGAGCAGTTCTTC. Protein: CAWNKLAGPYNEQFF.

This clone appeared a single time. CDR3 residues: CASSVGPGQSYEQYF. The CDR3 DNA reads as TGTGCCAGCAGCGTAGGTCCGGGACAGAGCTACGAGCAGTACTTC. The chain recombines TRBV9 with TRBJ2-7; TRBD1 agrees at 7 bases. Germline V gives CDR1 SGDLS, CDR2 YYNGEE. After removal of 0 bases from V and 3 bases from J, the junction contained 6 bases not matched to a gene. CDR3 length: 15 residues.

The count of this clone is one. V usage is TRBV9 and J usage is TRBJ2-7, with 8 bases aligning to TRBD2. There are 14 residues in the CDR3. The V gene end was trimmed by 0 bases and the J gene end by 4 bases; junction bases not matched to a gene: 3. Per germline, CDR1 SGDLS and CDR2 YYNGEE. The CDR3 DNA is TGTGCCAGCAGCGTAGGAGCGGGGGCATACGAGCAGTACTTC. Amino acids: CASSVGAGAYEQYF.

This clone was counted between two and nine times. CDR3 protein: CASRGQGSYEQYF. The CDR3 nucleotides read TGTGCCAGCAGGGGACAGGGGTCTTACGAGCAGTACTTC. V is TRBV25-1 and J is TRBJ2-7; 10 bases are shared with TRBD1. Germline values: CDR1 MGHDK, CDR2 SYGVNS. J was trimmed by 4 bases and V by 6 bases; bases with no gene match: 3. CDR3 length: 13 amino acids.

This sequence joins TRBV5-6 and TRBJ2-1, with a possible D match to TRBD2 (6 bases). The V end was cut by 0 bases, the J end by 4 bases, with 11 bases between. Germline values: CDR1 SGHDT, CDR2 YYEEEE. This CDR3 has 15 residues. CDR3 sequence reads: CASSLAGAGYNEQFF. CDR3 DNA sequence: TGTGCCAGCAGCTTGGCCGGTGCGGGGTACAATGAGCAGTTCTTC.

The J gene is TRBJ2-3, the V gene TRBV7-6; possibly TRBD1 for D (7 bases). V lost 5 bases to trimming and J lost 1 base, with 16 bases between them. This CDR3 region has 16 residues. The germline CDR1 and CDR2 sequences are SGHVS and FNYEAQ. The CDR3, as DNA: TGTGCCAGCAGCAAAGCAACAGGGGAGGGCACAGATACGCAGTATTTT. The encoded protein is CASSKATGEGTDTQYF. The entire variable domain, with the rest obtained from reference TRBV7-6 and TRBJ2-3, is as follows: GAGVSQSPRYKVTKRGQDVALRCDPISGHVSLYWYRQALGQGPEFLTYFNYEAQQDKSGLPNDRFSAERPEGSISTLTIQRTEQRDSAMYRCASSKATGEGTDTQYFGPGTRLTVL.